The 32 T cell receptor beta chains below were found in one sample sequenced in a study of identical twins. TCRdb re-derived calls from the 5' RACE reads in MiXCR, one entry per CDR3 protein. The data hold about 1.7 million distinct CDR3 sequences, with about 30% observed a single time. Sequencing was carried out using cord blood. The receptor set was obtained from a newborn girl in good health.

The V and J genes are TRBV6-1 and TRBJ2-7; 12 bases agree with TRBD2. Trimming cost V 6 bases and J 0 bases; bases outside gene matches: 6. CDR3 length equals 16 residues. Germline CDR1 and CDR2: MNHNS and SASEGT. In DNA, the CDR3 is TGTGCCAGCAGGGTACTAGCGGGGGGTAGCTCCTACGAGCAGTACTTC. It translates to CASRVLAGGSSYEQYF.

This clonotype was seen repeatedly, ten times or more. This chain links TRBV5-1 with TRBJ2-1; D remains ambiguous. V lost 3 bases to trimming and J lost 7 bases, with 11 bases between them. Per the germline V gene, CDR1 is SGHRS and CDR2 is YFSETQ. This CDR3 contains 13 residues. CDR3 protein: CASSWGILNEQFF. The DNA of the CDR3 is TGCGCCAGCAGCTGGGGAATCTTAAATGAGCAGTTCTTC.

This clonotype was counted many times. The chain employs TRBV4-2 and TRBJ2-7, with D possibly matching TRBD2 (5 bases). V was pared by 6 bases and J by 0 bases, with 15 bases between. Germline CDR1 reads LGHNA; CDR2 reads YNFKEQ. CDR3 length: 15 residues. The CDR3, as DNA: TGTGCCAGCAGTTCCCTAGGACTTCCCTCCTACGAGCAGTACTTC. Translated: CASSSLGLPSYEQYF.

The V and J genes are TRBV5-1 and TRBJ2-1; D is perhaps TRBD1 or TRBD2 (5 bases each). CDR3 length equals 19 residues. With 0 bases removed from V and 9 bases from J, the gap between germline ends came to 28 bases. Per germline, CDR1 SGHRS and CDR2 YFSETQ. In DNA form, the CDR3 reads TGCGCCAGCAGCTTGGGGTCGTTGTCGAAAGGGACCCTTTATAGTGAGCAGTTCTTC. Translating it yields CASSLGSLSKGTLYSEQFF.

The V gene is TRBV6-1, the J gene TRBJ2-3; D is perhaps TRBD1 (6 bases). This CDR3 is 15 amino acids long. Germline V gene lookup returns CDR1 MNHNS and CDR2 SASEGT. V was cut by 1 base and J by 6 bases, with 14 bases left in between. Here the CDR3 reads CASSEGDRSWDTQYF. CDR3 bases: TGTGCCAGCAGTGAAGGAGACAGGAGTTGGGATACGCAGTATTTT.

This clonotype was observed a handful of times. The chain carries TRBV28 and TRBJ2-4, with TRBD2 matching 7 bases. The germline gives CDR1 MDHEN, CDR2 SYDVKM. The V segment lost 2 bases and the J segment 13 bases; nucleotides outside the gene matches: 8. The CDR3 extends over 13 amino acids. The CDR3 DNA follows: TGTGCCAGCAGTTTAACTAGCGTAAAGGGGCAGTACTTC. This codes for CASSLTSVKGQYF.

The V call is TRBV20-1, the J call TRBJ2-1; D is uncertain. Looked up from germline, CDR1 is DFQATT and CDR2 is SNEGSKA (reference sequence). This CDR3 is 12 amino acids long. Trimming left V 4 bases short and J 8 bases short, with 12 bases between. CDR3 in amino acids: CSATGRTDEQFF. The DNA of the CDR3 is TGCAGTGCTACCGGGCGAACGGATGAGCAGTTCTTC.

On this clonotype itself: Given a much more abundant clone one base away, this may be a read error. The chain's CDR3 is CSVEGAGTYNEQYF. CDR3 DNA sequence: TGCAGCGTTGAGGGAGCGGGTACCTACAATGAGCAGTACTTC. This sequence joins TRBV29-1 and TRBJ2-1; tentatively, D is TRBD2 (6 bases). The J call may be faulty, since TRBJ2-7 better matches the DNA end. CDR1 and CDR2 (germline): SQVTM, ANQGSEA. The CDR3 contains 14 residues.

This sequence joins TRBV20-1 and TRBJ1-6, with D maybe TRBD1 (6 bases). V lost 4 bases and J lost 5, with 12 bases in between. The CDR3 contains 14 residues. The germline gives CDR1 DFQATT, CDR2 SNEGSKA (reference sequence). The CDR3 loop reads CSATGAAHNSPLHF. For the CDR3, the DNA is TGCAGTGCTACAGGGGCCGCCCATAATTCACCCCTCCACTTT.

This clonotype was counted a few times. V is TRBV20-1 and J is TRBJ1-4, with D uncertain. The V and J ends lost 4 bases and 4 bases respectively, with 22 bases between them. This CDR3 is built from 17 residues. In germline, CDR1 is DFQATT, CDR2 SNEGSKA (reference sequence). The CDR3 is CSATLVGPLTVNEKLFF. In DNA form, the CDR3 reads TGCAGTGCTACCCTCGTCGGACCCCTTACGGTTAATGAAAAACTGTTTTTT.

This clonotype was found many times. A read error may produce the germline difference seen at one junction end. The CDR3 protein is CASSLGYSSYNEQFF. CDR3 in DNA: TGCGCCAGCAGCTTGGGGTACAGCTCCTACAATGAGCAGTTCTTC. This sequence joins TRBV12-3 or TRBV12-4 and TRBJ2-1, with D unclear. The CDR3 runs to 15 residues.

This clonotype was detected a few times. The chain joins TRBV9 to TRBJ2-7, with a weak D call TRBD2 (6 bases). The CDR3 has 14 amino acids. Between the trimmed V and J ends, which lost 3 bases and 3 bases, there was a span of 13 bases. The germline CDR1 and CDR2 sequences are SGDLS and YYNGEE. DNA of the CDR3: TGTGCCAGCAGCGCGCGGGACTCCGTCTACGAGCAGTACTTC. Its translation: CASSARDSVYEQYF. The whole variable domain, remainder taken from reference TRBV9 and TRBJ2-7, is DSGVTQTPKHLITATGQRVTLRCSPRSGDLSVYWYQQSLDQGLQFLIQYYNGEERAKGNILERFSAQQFPDLHSELNLSSLELGDSALYFCASSARDSVYEQYFGPGTRLTVT.

The V gene is TRBV29-1, the J gene TRBJ1-2; the D gene is possibly TRBD1 (6 bases). V lost 4 bases and J lost 2, with 11 bases in between. Germline V gives CDR1 SQVTM, CDR2 ANQGSEA. The CDR3 extends over 13 amino acids. CDR3 protein: CSVGRGDNYGYTF. The CDR3 DNA is TGCAGCGTTGGAAGGGGGGACAACTATGGCTACACCTTC.

In its sample, this clonotype was seen a few times. The rearrangement joins TRBV6-1 to TRBJ2-7, with 10 bases that match TRBD2. The CDR3 contains 15 residues. The ends lost 6 bases at V and 4 bases at J; junction bases unmatched: 9. Germline lookup yields CDR1 MNHNS and CDR2 SASEGT. This CDR3 is CASRWLAGEKYEQYF. CDR3 coding DNA: TGTGCCAGCAGATGGCTAGCGGGAGAGAAATACGAGCAGTACTTC.

As regards this clonotype: A read error may account for a junction end that differs from germline. J is TRBJ2-3 and V is TRBV3-1; 12 bases line up with TRBD2. Per the germline V gene, CDR1 is LGHDT and CDR2 is YNNKEL (reference sequence). This CDR3 spans 15 amino acids. Here the CDR3 reads CASSQGLAGPDAQYF. The CDR3 DNA follows: TGTGCCAGCAGCCAGGGACTAGCGGGCCCAGATGCGCAGTATTTT.

Ten or more counts support this clonotype. The gene calls are TRBV6-5 and TRBJ2-1, with D unresolved. CDR1 and CDR2 from the germline V gene are MNHEY and SVGAGI. This CDR3 contains 18 residues. Trimming removed 0 bases at V and 9 bases at J, with 24 bases between. This chain's CDR3 is CASSYSTGSLRFVGEQFF. The CDR3, as DNA: TGTGCCAGCAGTTACTCTACGGGTAGCCTTAGGTTCGTGGGTGAGCAGTTCTTC.

This clonotype was recorded once. The chain combines TRBV4-1 with TRBJ1-1; the match to TRBD1 covers 12 bases. From germline, CDR1 is MGHRA and CDR2 YSYEKL. V was pared by 2 bases and J by 4 bases, with 5 bases of the junction left unmatched. CDR3 length: 16 amino acids. The CDR3 sequence is CASSQLPGQGATEAFF. In nucleotides, the CDR3 is TGCGCCAGCAGCCAACTTCCGGGACAGGGGGCCACTGAAGCTTTCTTT.

This clonotype appeared a few times. CDR3 nucleotides: TGCAGTGCTAGACCCCGTAGCGGGAGGTTCCAAGAGACCCAGTACTTC. Translated, it gives CSARPRSGRFQETQYF. The V call is TRBV20-1, the J call TRBJ2-5; 10 positions agree with TRBD2. Germline CDR1 DFQATT, CDR2 SNEGSKA (reference sequence). The CDR3 contains 16 residues. J lost 1 base, V lost 2 bases, and 7 bases had no gene match.

This chain joins TRBV10-3 and TRBJ1-4; D uncertain. Germline V CDR1 and CDR2: ENHRY, SYGVKD. The CDR3 is 13 amino acids. The V end lost 10 bases, the J end lost 5 bases, and 14 bases lay between the germline ends. CDR3 sequence reads: CATKADSNEKLFF. CDR3 bases: TGTGCCACCAAGGCGGACTCAAATGAAAAACTGTTTTTT.

For this clonotype: A much larger clone differs from this one at a single base, so this may be a read error. The chain has TRBV11-2 and TRBJ1-1, with no clear D. Germline CDR1 reads SGHAT; CDR2 reads FQNNGV. The CDR3 totals 14 residues. The DNA of the CDR3 is TGTGTCAGCAGCTTACGACGGAGTAACACTGAAGCTTTCTTT. It translates to CVSSLRRSNTEAFF.

The rearrangement uses TRBV11-2 and TRBJ2-2; D is perhaps TRBD1 (5 bases). Germline lookup yields CDR1 SGHAT and CDR2 FQNNGV. V gave up 5 bases and J gave up 8 bases, with 12 bases separating them. CDR3 length: 13 residues. The CDR3 sequence: CASSPLGRGELFF. The CDR3 DNA reads as TGTGCCAGCAGCCCACTGGGGCGGGGGGAGCTGTTTTTT.

This clonotype was counted between two and nine times. The V gene is TRBV20-1, the J gene TRBJ2-7; D not certain. V was clipped by 5 bases and J by 3 bases, with 11 bases between them. Germline V CDR1 and CDR2: DFQATT, SNEGSKA (reference sequence). The CDR3 has 12 residues. CDR3 in amino acids: CSARGSFYEQYF. The DNA of the CDR3 is TGCAGTGCTCGCGGCTCTTTCTACGAGCAGTACTTC.

V is TRBV5-1 and J is TRBJ2-2, with 14 positions matching TRBD2. V lost 6 bases to trimming and J lost 2 bases; unmatched junction nucleotides: 9. Germline CDR1 reads SGHRS; CDR2 reads YFSETQ. This CDR3 contains 18 residues. The CDR3 DNA follows: TGCGCCAGCAACGCAGGACTAGCGGGGGGTCAAAACACCGGGGAGCTGTTTTTT. Translated: CASNAGLAGGQNTGELFF.

The V call is TRBV5-1, the J call TRBJ2-1; D might be TRBD2 (5 bases). Germline values: CDR1 SGHRS, CDR2 YFSETQ. V shed 5 bases and J shed 12 bases, with 21 bases lying between them. The CDR3 sequence is 14 residues long. CDR3 protein: CASRPGWDPKRQFF. CDR3 DNA sequence: TGCGCCAGCAGACCGGGATGGGATCCCAAGCGGCAGTTCTTC.

This clonotype was recorded a few times. The chain carries TRBV7-9 and TRBJ2-7; D is undetermined. Germline V gene sequence: CDR1 SEHNR, CDR2 FQNEAQ (reference sequence). Trimming removed 1 base at V and 3 bases at J, with 10 bases between. The CDR3 has 14 amino acids. CDR3 protein: CASSLVGYRYEQYF. The CDR3 nucleotides read TGTGCCAGCAGCTTAGTTGGGTACCGCTACGAGCAGTACTTC.

This sequence joins TRBV2 and TRBJ1-6; 7 bases align to TRBD1. Germline assignment: CDR1 SNHLY and CDR2 FYNNEI. V lost 3 bases and J lost 8; bases outside the gene matches: 10. The CDR3 loop spans 16 amino acids. In nucleotides, the CDR3 is TGTGCCAGCAGTGACGCCCCGACAGGGTGGGATTCACCCCTCCACTTT. Its translation: CASSDAPTGWDSPLHF.

This clonotype was counted a few times. The rearrangement links TRBV20-1 to TRBJ2-4; no reliable D call. From germline, CDR1 is DFQATT and CDR2 SNEGSKA (reference sequence). The CDR3 runs 16 residues. Trimming cost V 4 bases and J 0 bases, with 16 bases left between them. CDR3 nucleotide sequence: TGCAGTGCTACCCTACGACTGGTACTAGCCAAAAACATTCAGTACTTC. This gives the protein CSATLRLVLAKNIQYF.

Only a few counts were recorded for this clonotype. This chain links TRBV6-6 with TRBJ2-1; 7 nucleotides line up with TRBD1. The CDR3 is 11 residues long. Germline V gives CDR1 MNHNY, CDR2 SVGAGI (reference sequence). The trim removed 2 bases at V and 14 bases at J, leaving 3 bases unmatched. CDR3 nucleotide sequence: TGTGCCAGCAGTTACGGGCAGGGGGAGTTCTTC. Amino acids: CASSYGQGEFF.

Only a few counts were recorded for this clonotype. This chain uses TRBV4-1 with TRBJ2-1; 8 bases fit TRBD2. The germline CDR1 and CDR2 sequences are MGHRA and YSYEKL. The CDR3 consists of 15 residues. The V segment lost 1 base and the J segment 6 bases; nucleotides outside the gene matches: 5. The CDR3 coding sequence is TGCGCCAGCAGCCAAGGGTTTGGACTAGCCAATGAGCAGTTCTTC. The encoded protein is CASSQGFGLANEQFF.

The J gene is TRBJ1-2, the V gene TRBV5-6; D gene ambiguous. V lost 4 bases and J 5 bases, leaving 15 bases between the germline ends. Germline CDR1 and CDR2: SGHDT and YYEEEE. The CDR3 covers 14 residues. CDR3: CASSLKSPQYGYTF. The CDR3 DNA reads TGTGCCAGCAGCCTGAAGTCGCCCCAATATGGCTACACCTTC.

This clonotype was seen a few times. This chain uses TRBV20-1 with TRBJ2-5, with D perhaps matching TRBD2 (5 bases). The CDR3 is 13 residues long. Trimming shortened V by 4 bases and J by 3 bases, and 12 bases separated the two germline ends. The germline V gene has CDR1 DFQATT and CDR2 SNEGSKA (reference sequence). In DNA form, the CDR3 reads TGCAGTGCTATTGAGGGAGATAAAGAGACCCAGTACTTC. Protein: CSAIEGDKETQYF.

The chain links TRBV30 to TRBJ2-1, with D tentatively TRBD1 or TRBD2 (5 bases each). Germline loops: CDR1 GTSNPN, CDR2 SVGIG (reference sequence). Trimming cost V 1 base and J 13 bases, with 17 bases left between them. This CDR3 is built from 13 residues. CDR3 DNA sequence: TGTGCCTGGAGTGGAGGGGAAGGAGAGACCCAGTTCTTC. Translation: CAWSGGEGETQFF.